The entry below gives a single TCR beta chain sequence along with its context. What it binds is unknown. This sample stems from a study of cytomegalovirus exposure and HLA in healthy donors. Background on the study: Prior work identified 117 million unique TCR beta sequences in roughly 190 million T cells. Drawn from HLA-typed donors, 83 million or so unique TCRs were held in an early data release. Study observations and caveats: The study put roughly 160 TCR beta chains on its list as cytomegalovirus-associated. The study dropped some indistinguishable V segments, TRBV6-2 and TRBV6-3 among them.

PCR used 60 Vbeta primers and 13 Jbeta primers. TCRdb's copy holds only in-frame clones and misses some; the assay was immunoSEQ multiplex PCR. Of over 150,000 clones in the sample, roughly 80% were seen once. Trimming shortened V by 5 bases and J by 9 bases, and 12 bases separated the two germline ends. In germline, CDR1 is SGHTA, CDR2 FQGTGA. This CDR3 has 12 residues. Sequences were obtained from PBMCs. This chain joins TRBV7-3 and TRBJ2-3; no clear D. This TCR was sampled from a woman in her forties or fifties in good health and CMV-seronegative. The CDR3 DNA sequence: TGTGCCAGCAGCCCAGGCAGTCAAACGCAGTATTTT. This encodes CASSPGSQTQYF.